Presented here are 13 T cell receptor beta chains from one specimen sequenced in a study of cytomegalovirus exposure and HLA in healthy donors. With 60 Vbeta and 13 Jbeta primers, the PCR was carried out. Assay used: immunoSEQ multiplex PCR; TCRdb lists only in-frame clones, some missing. The top ten clones hold around 1.8% of a sample with hundreds of thousands of clones, 60% to 80% of them seen once. The specimen was PBMCs. These receptors came from a man aged 18 to 29 in good health and CMV-seronegative.

V and J are TRBV6-5 and TRBJ1-1; no firm D call. Germline V CDR1 and CDR2: MNHEY, SVGAGI. Between the trimmed V and J ends, which lost 5 bases and 4 bases, there was a span of 8 bases. This CDR3 has 12 amino acids. The CDR3 DNA follows: TGTGCCAGCAGTCCCGGCGGCACTGAAGCTTTCTTT. Its protein is CASSPGGTEAFF.

V gene TRBV27 combines with J gene TRBJ1-6; possible D gene TRBD1, 6 bases. Per the germline V gene, CDR1 is MNHEY and CDR2 is SMNVEV (reference sequence). The CDR3 length is 16 residues. Trimming pared 6 bases from V and 0 bases from J, leaving 12 bases between. CDR3 residues: CASSRDKSSYNSPLHF. CDR3 bases: TGTGCCAGCAGCCGGGACAAGAGCTCCTATAATTCACCCCTCCACTTT.

This chain joins TRBV29-1 and TRBJ2-7; 11 positions match TRBD2. V shed 7 bases and J 1 base; nucleotides not matched to a gene: 3. The CDR3 has 13 amino acids. In germline, CDR1 is SQVTM, CDR2 ANQGSEA. CDR3 DNA: TGCAGCGCTCGACTAGCGGGGTCCTACGAGCAGTACTTC. Encoded protein: CSARLAGSYEQYF.

The chain joins TRBV9 to TRBJ2-5; 7 nucleotides match TRBD1. This CDR3 region has 18 residues. CDR1 is SGDLS and CDR2 is YYNGEE in the germline V gene. V shed 2 bases, J shed 3 bases, and the junction held 16 bases outside the gene matches. In nucleotides, the CDR3 is TGTGCCAGCAGCGTGGCCCTCCCTACAGGGGCGATCAAAGAGACCCAGTACTTC. It yields the protein CASSVALPTGAIKETQYF.

The chain employs TRBV2 and TRBJ2-7; 8 bases are a match to TRBD1. Trimming took 7 bases from V and 2 from J; bases not matched to a gene: 7. Germline-derived CDR1 and CDR2 are SNHLY and FYNNEI. The length of the CDR3 is 14 residues. The DNA for the CDR3 is TGTGCCAGCAATTCTGACAGGGGTGCCTACGAGCAGTACTTC. Protein product: CASNSDRGAYEQYF.

V is TRBV28 and J is TRBJ2-5, with D hard to call. The CDR3 extends over 14 amino acids. Per the germline V gene, CDR1 is MDHEN and CDR2 is SYDVKM. Trimming removed 6 bases from V and 0 bases from J, with 11 bases in between. The DNA of the CDR3 is TGTGCCAGCAGCCCTAACTGGTACCAAGAGACCCAGTACTTC. It is translated as CASSPNWYQETQYF.

The rearrangement joins TRBV6-5 to TRBJ1-2; D unresolved. This CDR3 comprises 13 residues. CDR1 is MNHEY, CDR2 SVGAGI, per germline. The V and J ends lost 2 bases and 4 bases respectively, with 8 bases between them. In nucleotides, the CDR3 is TGTGCCAGCAGTTACCGGGGTCCCTATGGCTACACCTTC. Its translation: CASSYRGPYGYTF.

The chain combines TRBV19 with TRBJ1-5, with 8 bases matching TRBD1. There are 16 residues in the CDR3. Trimming took 3 bases from V and 9 from J; bases not matched to a gene: 13. Germline CDR1 and CDR2: LNHDA and SQIVND (reference sequence). Here the CDR3 reads CASSMSLGRGHPPQHF. CDR3 nucleotide sequence: TGTGCCAGTAGTATGAGCTTAGGCAGGGGGCACCCGCCCCAGCATTTT.

This chain links TRBV7-9 with TRBJ2-1; maybe TRBD1 (6 bases). Germline CDR1 reads SEHNR; CDR2 reads FQNEAQ (reference sequence). The CDR3 runs to 12 residues. The V end lost 5 bases, the J end lost 6 bases, and 8 bases lay between the germline ends. The CDR3 region has the DNA TGTGCCAGCAGCCAGGGGCCCAATGAGCAGTTCTTC. Translated, it gives CASSQGPNEQFF.

This rearrangement joins TRBV5-5 to TRBJ2-7; 8 nucleotides line up with TRBD1. The V gene's germline CDR1 is SGHKS and CDR2 YYEKEE (reference sequence). The CDR3 sequence is 16 residues long. Trimming removed 4 bases from V and 0 bases from J; junction bases left unmatched: 9. The CDR3 is CASSRLSDRVSYEQYF. DNA of the CDR3: TGTGCCAGCAGCCGACTCTCGGACAGGGTCTCCTACGAGCAGTACTTC.

This clone was seen only a few times. One end of the junction does not line up with germline, which may come from a read error. The chain joins TRBV6-6 to TRBJ1-2, with a tentative D call TRBD1 (5 bases). The CDR3 spans 15 residues. Germline-derived CDR1 and CDR2 are MNHNY and SVGAGI (reference sequence). DNA of the CDR3: TGTGCCAGCAGTCACTCCGTCAGGGAGGTCTATGGCTACACCTTC. Protein sequence: CASSHSVREVYGYTF.

This sequence joins TRBV18 and TRBJ2-1, with D hard to call. V lost 3 bases and J 6 bases, leaving 3 bases between the germline ends. The CDR3 has 11 amino acids. From germline, CDR1 is KGHSH and CDR2 LQKENI. CDR3 nucleotide sequence: TGTGCCAGCTCACCCAGCAATGAGCAGTTCTTC. This translates into CASSPSNEQFF.

The chain employs TRBV5-1 and TRBJ2-1; 8 bases align to TRBD2. Germline CDR1 SGHRS, CDR2 YFSETQ. J gave up 6 bases and V 2 bases, and 4 bases lay outside the gene matches. The CDR3 length is 14 residues. CDR3 nucleotides: TGCGCCAGCAGCTTCGGGGGGGCTCTCAATGAGCAGTTCTTC. Residues: CASSFGGALNEQFF. The full variable domain, its missing parts supplied by reference TRBV5-1 and TRBJ2-1, is KAGVTQTPRYLIKTRGQQVTLSCSPISGHRSVSWYQQTPGQGLQFLFEYFSETQRNKGNFPGRFSGRQFSNSRSEMNVSTLELGDSALYLCASSFGGALNEQFFGPGTRLTVL.